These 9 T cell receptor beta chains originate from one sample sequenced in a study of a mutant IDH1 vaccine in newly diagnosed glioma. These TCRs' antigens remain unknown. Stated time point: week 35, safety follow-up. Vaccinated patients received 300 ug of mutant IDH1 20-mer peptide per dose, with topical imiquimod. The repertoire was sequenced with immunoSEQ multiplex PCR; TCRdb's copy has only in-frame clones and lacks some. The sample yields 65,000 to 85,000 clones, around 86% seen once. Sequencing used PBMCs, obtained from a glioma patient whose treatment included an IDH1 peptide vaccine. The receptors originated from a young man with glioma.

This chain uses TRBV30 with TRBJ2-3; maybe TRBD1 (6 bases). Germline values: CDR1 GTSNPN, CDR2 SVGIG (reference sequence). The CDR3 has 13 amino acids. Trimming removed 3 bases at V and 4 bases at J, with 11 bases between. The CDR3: CAWSLDSSDTQYF. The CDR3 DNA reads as TGTGCCTGGAGCTTGGACAGTTCAGATACGCAGTATTTT.

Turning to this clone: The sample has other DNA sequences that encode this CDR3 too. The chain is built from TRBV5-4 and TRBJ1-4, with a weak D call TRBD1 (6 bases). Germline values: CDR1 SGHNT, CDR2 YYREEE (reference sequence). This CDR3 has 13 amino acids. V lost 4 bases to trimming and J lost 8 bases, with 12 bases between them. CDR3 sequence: CASSPQGNEKLFF. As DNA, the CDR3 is TGTGCCAGCAGCCCACAGGGAAACGAAAAACTGTTTTTT.

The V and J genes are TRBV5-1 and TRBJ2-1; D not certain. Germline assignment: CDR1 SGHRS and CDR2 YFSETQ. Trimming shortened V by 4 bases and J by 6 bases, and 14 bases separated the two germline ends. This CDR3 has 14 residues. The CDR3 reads CASSLPGESNEQFF. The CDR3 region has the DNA TGCGCCAGCAGCCTACCTGGAGAGAGCAATGAGCAGTTCTTC.

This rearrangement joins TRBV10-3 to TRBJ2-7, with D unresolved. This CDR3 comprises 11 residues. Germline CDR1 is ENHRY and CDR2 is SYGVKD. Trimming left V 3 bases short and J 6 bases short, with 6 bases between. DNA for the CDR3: TGTGCCATCAGTGATACCAGCGAGCAGTACTTC. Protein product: CAISDTSEQYF.

Here the CDR3 reads CASSPFGETQYF. Here the CDR3 DNA reads TGTGCCAGCTCACCCTTCGGGGAGACCCAGTACTTC. The chain has TRBV18 and TRBJ2-5, with unresolved D. From germline, CDR1 is KGHSH and CDR2 LQKENI. The V and J ends lost 3 bases and 5 bases respectively, with 7 bases between them. The CDR3 consists of 12 residues.

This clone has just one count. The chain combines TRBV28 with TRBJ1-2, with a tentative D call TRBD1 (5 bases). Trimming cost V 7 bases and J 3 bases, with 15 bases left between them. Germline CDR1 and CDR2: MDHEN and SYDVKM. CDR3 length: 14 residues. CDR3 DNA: TGTGCCAGCACGCCCGGGGCAGAGTACTATGGCTACACCTTC. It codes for CASTPGAEYYGYTF.

CDR3 nucleotide sequence: TGCGCCAGCAGCCAAGACGGAGTCGGCGGGGGGGAAGACGAGCAGTACTTC. It translates to CASSQDGVGGGEDEQYF. The J gene is TRBJ2-7, the V gene TRBV4-3; the match to TRBD2 covers 9 bases. The V and J ends lost 0 bases and 5 bases, in that order; junction bases with no gene match: 11. CDR1 LGHNA and CDR2 YSLEER come from the germline V gene. There are 17 residues in the CDR3.

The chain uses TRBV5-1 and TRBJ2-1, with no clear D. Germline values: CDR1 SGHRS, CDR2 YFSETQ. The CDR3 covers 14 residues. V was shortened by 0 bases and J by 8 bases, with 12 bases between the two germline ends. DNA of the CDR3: TGCGCCAGCAGCTTGGGGCAGGTAGGCGATGAGCAGTTCTTC. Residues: CASSLGQVGDEQFF. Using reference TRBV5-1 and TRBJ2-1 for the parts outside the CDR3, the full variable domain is KAGVTQTPRYLIKTRGQQVTLSCSPISGHRSVSWYQQTPGQGLQFLFEYFSETQRNKGNFPGRFSGRQFSNSRSEMNVSTLELGDSALYLCASSLGQVGDEQFFGPGTRLTVL.

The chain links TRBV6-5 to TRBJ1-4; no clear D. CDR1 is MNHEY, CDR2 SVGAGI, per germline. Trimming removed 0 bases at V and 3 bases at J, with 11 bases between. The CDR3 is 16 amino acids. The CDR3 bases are TGTGCCAGCAGTTACTCGTGGAGGCTCTCTAATGAAAAACTGTTTTTT. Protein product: CASSYSWRLSNEKLFF.